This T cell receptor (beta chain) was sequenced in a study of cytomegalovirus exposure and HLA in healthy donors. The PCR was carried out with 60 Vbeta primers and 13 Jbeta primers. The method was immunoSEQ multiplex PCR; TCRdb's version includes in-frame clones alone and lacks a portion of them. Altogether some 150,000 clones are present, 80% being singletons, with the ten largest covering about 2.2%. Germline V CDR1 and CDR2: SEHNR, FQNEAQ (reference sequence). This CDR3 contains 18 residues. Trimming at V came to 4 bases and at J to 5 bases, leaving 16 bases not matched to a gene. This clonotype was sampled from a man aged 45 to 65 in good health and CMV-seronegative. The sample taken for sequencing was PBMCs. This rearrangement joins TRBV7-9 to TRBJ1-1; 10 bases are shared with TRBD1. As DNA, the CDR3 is TGTGCCAGCAGCTACACAAACCCGAGGGACAGGGGTGGAACTGAAGCTTTCTTT. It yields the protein CASSYTNPRDRGGTEAFF. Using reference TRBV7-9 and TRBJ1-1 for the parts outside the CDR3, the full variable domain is DTGVSQNPRHKITKRGQNVTFRCDPISEHNRLYWYRQTLGQGPEFLTYFQNEAQLEKSRLLSDRFSAERPKGSFSTLEIQRTEQGDSAMYLCASSYTNPRDRGGTEAFFGQGTRLTVV.